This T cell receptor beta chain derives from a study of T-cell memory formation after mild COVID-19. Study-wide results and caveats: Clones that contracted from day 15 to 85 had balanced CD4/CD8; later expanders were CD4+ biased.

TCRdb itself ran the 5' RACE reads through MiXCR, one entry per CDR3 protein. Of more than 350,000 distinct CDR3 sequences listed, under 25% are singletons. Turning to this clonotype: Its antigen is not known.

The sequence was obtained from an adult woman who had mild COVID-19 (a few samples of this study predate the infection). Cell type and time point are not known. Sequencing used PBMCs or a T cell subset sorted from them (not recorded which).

The CDR3 region is CAISAGHQIDNEQFF. As DNA, the CDR3 is TGTGCCATCAGTGCGGGACATCAGATTGACAATGAGCAGTTCTTC. The genes are TRBV10-3 and TRBJ2-1, with D possibly matching TRBD1 (6 bases). V gave up 4 bases and J gave up 5 bases, with 15 bases separating them. The length of the CDR3 is 15 residues. Germline V lookup: CDR1 ENHRY, CDR2 SYGVKD.